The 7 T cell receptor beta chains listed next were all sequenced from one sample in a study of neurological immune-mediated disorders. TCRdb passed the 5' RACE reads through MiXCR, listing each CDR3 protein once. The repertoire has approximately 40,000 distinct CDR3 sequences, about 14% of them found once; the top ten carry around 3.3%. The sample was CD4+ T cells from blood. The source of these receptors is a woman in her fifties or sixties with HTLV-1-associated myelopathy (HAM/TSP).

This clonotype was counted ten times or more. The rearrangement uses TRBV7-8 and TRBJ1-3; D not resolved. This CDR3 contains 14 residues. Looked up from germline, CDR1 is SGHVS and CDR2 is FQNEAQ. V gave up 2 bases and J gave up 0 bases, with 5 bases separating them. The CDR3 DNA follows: TGTGCCAGCAGCTTAAGCCGCTCTGGAAACACCATATATTTT. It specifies CASSLSRSGNTIYF. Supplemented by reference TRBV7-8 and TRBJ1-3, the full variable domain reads GAGVSQSPRYKVAKRGQDVALRCDPISGHVSLFWYQQALGQGPEFLTYFQNEAQLDKSGLPSDRFFAERPEGSVSTLKIQRTQQEDSAVYLCASSLSRSGNTIYFGEGSWLTVV.

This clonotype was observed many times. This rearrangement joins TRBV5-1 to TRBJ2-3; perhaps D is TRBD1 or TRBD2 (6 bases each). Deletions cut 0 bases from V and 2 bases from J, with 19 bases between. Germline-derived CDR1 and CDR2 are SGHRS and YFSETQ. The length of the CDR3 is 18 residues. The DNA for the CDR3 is TGCGCCAGCAGCTTGGAGGGGGGAAGCGCTGGGGCCACAGATACGCAGTATTTT. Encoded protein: CASSLEGGSAGATDTQYF.

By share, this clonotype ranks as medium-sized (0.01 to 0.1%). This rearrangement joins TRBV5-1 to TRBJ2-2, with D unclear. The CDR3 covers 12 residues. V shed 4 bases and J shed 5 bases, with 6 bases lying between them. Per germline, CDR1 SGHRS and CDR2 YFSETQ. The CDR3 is CASSPTTGELFF. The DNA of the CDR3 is TGCGCCAGCAGCCCAACAACCGGGGAGCTGTTTTTT.

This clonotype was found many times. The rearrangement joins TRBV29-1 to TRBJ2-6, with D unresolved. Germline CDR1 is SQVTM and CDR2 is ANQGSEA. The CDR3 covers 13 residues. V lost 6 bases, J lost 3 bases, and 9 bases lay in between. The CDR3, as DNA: TGCAGCGTCCCAGTCCTTGGGGCCAACGTCCTGACTTTC. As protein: CSVPVLGANVLTF.

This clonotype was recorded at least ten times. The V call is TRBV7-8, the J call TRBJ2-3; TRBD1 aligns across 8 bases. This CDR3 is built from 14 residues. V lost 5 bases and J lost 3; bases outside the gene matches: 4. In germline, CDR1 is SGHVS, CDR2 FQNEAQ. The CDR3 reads CASSPGGGTDTQYF. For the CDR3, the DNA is TGTGCCAGCAGCCCAGGGGGCGGGACAGATACGCAGTATTTT. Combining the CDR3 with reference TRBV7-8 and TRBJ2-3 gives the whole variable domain GAGVSQSPRYKVAKRGQDVALRCDPISGHVSLFWYQQALGQGPEFLTYFQNEAQLDKSGLPSDRFFAERPEGSVSTLKIQRTQQEDSAVYLCASSPGGGTDTQYFGPGTRLTVL.

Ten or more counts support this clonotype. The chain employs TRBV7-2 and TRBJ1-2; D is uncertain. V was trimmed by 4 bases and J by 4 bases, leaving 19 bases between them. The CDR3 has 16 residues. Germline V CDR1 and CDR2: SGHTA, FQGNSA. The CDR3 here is CASSSSSPQPAYGYTF. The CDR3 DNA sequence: TGTGCCAGCAGCTCCTCCAGCCCCCAGCCGGCCTATGGCTACACCTTC.

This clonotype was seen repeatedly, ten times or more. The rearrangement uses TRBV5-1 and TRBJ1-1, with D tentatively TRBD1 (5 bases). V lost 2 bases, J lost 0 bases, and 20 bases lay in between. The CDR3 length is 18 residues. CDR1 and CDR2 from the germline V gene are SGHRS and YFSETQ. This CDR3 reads CASSLGARAGNLNTEAFF. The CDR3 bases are TGCGCCAGCAGCTTAGGAGCGCGGGCAGGGAACTTGAACACTGAAGCTTTCTTT. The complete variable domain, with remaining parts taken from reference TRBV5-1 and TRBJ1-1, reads KAGVTQTPRYLIKTRGQQVTLSCSPISGHRSVSWYQQTPGQGLQFLFEYFSETQRNKGNFPGRFSGRQFSNSRSEMNVSTLELGDSALYLCASSLGARAGNLNTEAFFGQGTRLTVV.